The clone carrying this T cell receptor beta chain was picked up many times. Each CDR3 protein gets one entry after TCRdb re-called the 5' RACE reads with MiXCR. Counted here are about 8,900 distinct CDR3 sequences, around a quarter occurring once; the ten biggest clones make up approximately 4.6%. The V gene lost 3 bases and the J gene lost 0 bases, with 7 bases spanning the gap. The germline V gene encodes CDR1 SGDLS and CDR2 YYNGEE. The CDR3 runs 14 residues. The rearrangement uses TRBV9 and TRBJ2-4; tentative D call: TRBD2 (5 bases). The receptor comes from a female donor with breast cancer. Sequencing was done on a sample of naive CD4+ T cells sorted from a lymph node. The subset denotes: naive CD4+ T cells, CD4+CD45RA+CD25-. The CDR3 DNA is TGTGCCAGCAGCGGGGAGTTAGCCAAAAACATTCAGTACTTC. Protein sequence: CASSGELAKNIQYF.